This T cell receptor beta chain was observed in a study of spatial heterogeneity in lung cancer (dated by TCRdb to between 2018 and 2021). About the study as a whole: Donors were 72 patients with early-stage, untreated non-small cell lung cancer from the lung TRACERx cohort. Follow-up PBMC samples were sequenced whenever the samples were available, and the median time to follow-up was two to three years after resection. Beta-chain transcripts were consistently detected in greater numbers than alpha-chain transcripts, which likely reflects a higher abundance of beta-chain transcripts. In the raw uncorrected reads, each unique combination of TCR and UMI appeared more than ten times on average. In non-small cell lung cancer, the study made a quantitative comparison of TCR alpha and beta repertoires among multiple tumor regions, matched nontumor lung and blood. Nonsynonymous mutation counts, determined by whole-exome sequencing of tumor tissue, were related to features of the TCR repertoire. Both alpha and beta chains were TCR-sequenced in samples taken at surgery, namely 220 tumor regions, approximately 63 matched nontumor lung samples and about 58 PBMC samples. General study outcomes and caveats: Comparisons of baseline and follow-up blood repertoires included only around 14 patients. Ubiquitous expanded tumor TCRs were found in blood more often at tumor resection than at routine follow-up. Confirming at a functional level the hypothesis that regional TCRs recognize regional mutations was considered to require additional single-cell paired TCR alpha and beta sequencing.

The label giving this sample's time point can be read as: blood at routine non-recurrence follow-up after resection. For TCR sequencing, whole RNA was extracted from tumor and nontumor lung tissue, or from cryopreserved PBMC samples, and no cell sorting was done. Only patients with enough RNA available from two or more tumor regions were chosen for TCR sequencing. Libraries were prepared through 5' RACE. The data were produced on a NextSeq 500. The TCR library protocol attached a unique molecular identifier to each TCR cDNA molecule to allow correction of PCR and sequencing errors. As for the authors' bioinformatics: TCR identification, UMI-based error correction and CDR3 extraction were performed with Decombinator tools. Expanded TCRs were defined as those above a frequency of 2 per 1,000, corresponding to the top 1% of the tumor frequency distribution. Rényi diversity was computed with the R vegan package after subsampling each repertoire 100 times to 5,000 TCRs. To build CDR3 similarity networks, amino acid triplet string-kernel similarity was used, and CDR3s were connected when their pairwise similarity was above 0.82. TCRdb cleaned the public reads at Q25 with fastp, built clones with MiXCR and kept in-frame beta chains. Records with the same CDR3 protein are collapsed into one entry carrying the most frequent genes and DNA. The V and J calls, along with clone size, are taken from TCRdb and not from the paper's own processing. The sample table contains around 120,000 distinct CDR3 sequences; only one count was recorded for 12% of them. 15% to 20% of the sample comes from the top ten.

On this clonotype: There is no known antigen for this receptor. The record has no base qualities; no much larger clone is one base away.

CDR3 length: 15 amino acids, cysteine to phenylalanine. Only the CDR3 region is kept as DNA, spanning 45 bases read in frame from base 1. The germline V gene encodes CDR1 LGHNA and CDR2 YNFKEQ. The junction shows trimming of 1 base on V and 5 bases on J, plus 14 bases between the germline ends. The source of this sequence is a male donor with early-stage non-small cell lung cancer. The starting material was PBMCs, obtained at follow-up. The V gene is TRBV4-2 and the J gene is TRBJ2-5; the D match is possibly TRBD1 or TRBD2, with 6 bases aligned in each. The base sequence is TGTGCCAGCAGCCAAGTCTCGGGGGCCGGGGAGACCCAGTACTTC. Translated, this gives CASSQVSGAGETQYF.